One sample yielded the 22 T cell receptor beta chains listed below, sequenced in a study of Ad26.COV2.S vaccination and SARS-CoV-2 variants. Treatment here: around 19 received Ad26.COV2.S at low or high dose, single or two shots; several received placebo; per-sample allocation not given. Samples came from day 63 after the first vaccine or placebo injection. Only in-frame clones appear in the TCRdb table, and some are missing; sequencing was by immunoSEQ multiplex PCR. The sample consists of around 450,000 clones, 80% to 90% of them appearing once. Sequencing was performed on peripheral blood, taken in a trial of Ad26.COV2.S vaccine versus placebo. Receptors were obtained from a person between 18 and 59 years old who received the Ad26.COV2.S COVID-19 vaccine or a placebo.

This sequence joins TRBV14 and TRBJ1-2, with D perhaps matching TRBD1 (6 bases). The V gene's germline CDR1 is SGHDN and CDR2 FVKESK. V was trimmed by 3 bases and J by 6 bases, leaving 14 bases between them. CDR3 length equals 14 residues. The CDR3 DNA reads TGTGCCAGCAGCCAGGACAGTGGGTGGAATGGCTACACCTTC. Translation: CASSQDSGWNGYTF.

The chain couples TRBV30 to TRBJ1-2; D might be TRBD1 (6 bases). Germline V gene sequence: CDR1 GTSNPN, CDR2 SVGIG (reference sequence). The CDR3 is 12 amino acids. V dropped 4 bases and J dropped 5 bases, with 11 bases sitting between them. The CDR3: CAWKGESYGYTF. CDR3 DNA sequence: TGTGCCTGGAAGGGGGAATCTTATGGCTACACCTTC.

As to this clone: The sample contains more than one DNA sequence encoding this CDR3. The V and J genes are TRBV5-1 and TRBJ2-2, with 7 positions matching TRBD1. Germline V CDR1 and CDR2: SGHRS, YFSETQ. The CDR3 loop spans 14 amino acids. The V gene end was trimmed by 5 bases and the J gene end by 1 base; junction bases not matched to a gene: 2. The CDR3: CASSWDRNTGELFF. The DNA for the CDR3 is TGCGCCAGCAGTTGGGACAGGAACACCGGGGAGCTGTTTTTT. Complete variable domain (other parts from reference TRBV5-1 and TRBJ2-2): KAGVTQTPRYLIKTRGQQVTLSCSPISGHRSVSWYQQTPGQGLQFLFEYFSETQRNKGNFPGRFSGRQFSNSRSEMNVSTLELGDSALYLCASSWDRNTGELFFGEGSRLTVL.

The chain carries TRBV28 and TRBJ2-1; TRBD2 agrees at 7 bases. Trimming at V came to 4 bases and at J to 5 bases, leaving 14 bases not matched to a gene. Germline-derived CDR1 and CDR2 are MDHEN and SYDVKM. The CDR3 loop spans 17 amino acids. The CDR3 protein is CASSSRREGYPHNEQFF. Written as DNA, the CDR3 is TGTGCCAGCAGTTCCCGGAGGGAGGGCTATCCGCACAATGAGCAGTTCTTC.

The chain combines TRBV19 with TRBJ1-1; D gene ambiguous. Germline CDR1 and CDR2: LNHDA and SQIVND (reference sequence). There are 15 residues in the CDR3. The V and J ends lost 7 bases and 0 bases respectively, with 15 bases between them. The CDR3 nucleotides are TGTGCCAGTACCATGTTTCTGTCCCTGAACACTGAAGCTTTCTTT. Translation: CASTMFLSLNTEAFF.

The chain recombines TRBV15 with TRBJ2-1, with 10 bases aligning to TRBD2. The germline gives CDR1 LNHNV, CDR2 YYDKDF (reference sequence). Trimming at V came to 0 bases and at J to 2 bases, leaving 7 bases not matched to a gene. The CDR3 has 18 amino acids. The DNA of the CDR3 is TGTGCCACCAGCAGAGATCGACCTAGCGGGGGTACCTACAATGAGCAGTTCTTC. This translates into CATSRDRPSGGTYNEQFF.

The rearrangement joins TRBV6-2 or TRBV6-3 to TRBJ2-7, with TRBD2 matching over 9 bases. The ends lost 5 bases at V and 3 bases at J; junction bases unmatched: 5. Germline V gene sequence: CDR1 MNHEY, CDR2 SVGEGT. The CDR3 is 14 amino acids. The CDR3 nucleotides are TGTGCCAGCAGTCGGCGGGGGGGCCTCTACGAGCAGTACTTC. Translation gives CASSRRGGLYEQYF.

The chain has TRBV10-2 and TRBJ2-1; 7 nucleotides agree with TRBD2. The germline V gene has CDR1 WSHSY and CDR2 SAAADI. The length of the CDR3 is 13 residues. Germline trimming cut 5 bases from V and 13 bases from J; bases unmatched to any gene: 11. The CDR3 DNA sequence: TGCGCCAGCAGTACCACTAGCGAGCTTTATCAGTTCTTC. Translated, it gives CASSTTSELYQFF.

V usage is TRBV29-1 and J usage is TRBJ2-3; no definite D call. The germline gives CDR1 SQVTM, CDR2 ANQGSEA. The CDR3 sequence is 10 residues long. V lost 7 bases and J 2 bases, leaving 4 bases between the germline ends. The CDR3 here is CSGYTDTQYF. CDR3 coding DNA: TGCAGCGGGTACACAGATACGCAGTATTTT.

This clone showed up many times. This chain uses TRBV6-2 or TRBV6-3 with TRBJ2-1; maybe TRBD2 (6 bases). The germline CDR1 and CDR2 sequences are MNHEY and SVGEGT. The CDR3 totals 14 residues. Between the trimmed V and J ends, which lost 0 bases and 6 bases, there was a span of 9 bases. The CDR3 DNA reads as TGTGCCAGCAGTTACTCGGGGGAGGCCAATGAGCAGTTCTTC. Translation: CASSYSGEANEQFF.

This clone was found a few times. The rearrangement uses TRBV10-3 and TRBJ1-2; possibly TRBD1 for D (5 bases). The germline V gene encodes CDR1 ENHRY and CDR2 SYGVKD. This CDR3 is 15 amino acids long. V lost 2 bases and J 0 bases, leaving 10 bases between the germline ends. CDR3 residues: CAISEGGEPNYGYTF. For the CDR3, the DNA is TGTGCCATCAGTGAGGGGGGGGAGCCTAACTATGGCTACACCTTC.

The V gene is TRBV10-2, the J gene TRBJ2-1, with 8 bases matching TRBD2. V lost 6 bases, J lost 7 bases, and 11 bases stayed unmatched. The CDR3 is made up of 15 amino acids. Per the germline V gene, CDR1 is WSHSY and CDR2 is SAAADI. The CDR3 region is CASRVGLAGSNEQFF. As DNA, the CDR3 is TGCGCCAGCAGAGTTGGGCTAGCGGGTTCTAATGAGCAGTTCTTC.

This rearrangement joins TRBV28 to TRBJ2-2, with 9 bases matching TRBD2. The germline gives CDR1 MDHEN, CDR2 SYDVKM. V gave up 2 bases and J gave up 5 bases; unmatched junction bases: 3. This CDR3 comprises 15 residues. The CDR3 loop reads CASSLAGGPTGELFF. DNA of the CDR3: TGTGCCAGCAGTTTAGCGGGAGGGCCGACCGGGGAGCTGTTTTTT.

The chain couples TRBV4-1 to TRBJ2-1; tentatively, D is TRBD1 (5 bases). The germline V gene encodes CDR1 MGHRA and CDR2 YSYEKL. Trimming stripped 4 bases from V and 0 bases from J, with 7 bases between. The CDR3 spans 14 residues. The CDR3 loop reads CASSRQSSYNEQFF. The CDR3 region has the DNA TGCGCCAGCAGCCGACAGAGCTCCTACAATGAGCAGTTCTTC.

This CDR3 is CASSPSRGGGNYGYTF. In DNA form, the CDR3 reads TGTGCCAGCAGTCCATCCCGGGGCGGCGGTAACTATGGCTACACCTTC. This rearrangement joins TRBV27 to TRBJ1-2; perhaps TRBD1 as D (5 bases). Deletions cut 5 bases from V and 1 base from J, with 17 bases between. The germline gives CDR1 MNHEY, CDR2 SMNVEV (reference sequence). This CDR3 has 16 amino acids.

The V and J genes are TRBV7-6 and TRBJ1-4; D remains ambiguous. The CDR3 contains 15 residues. Per the germline V gene, CDR1 is SGHVS and CDR2 is FNYEAQ. Trimming removed 1 base at V and 1 base at J, with 7 bases between. CDR3 amino acids: CASSLGLGTNEKLFF. The CDR3 nucleotides read TGTGCCAGCAGCTTAGGGCTAGGAACTAATGAAAAACTGTTTTTT. Full variable domain (missing parts from reference TRBV7-6 and TRBJ1-4): GAGVSQSPRYKVTKRGQDVALRCDPISGHVSLYWYRQALGQGPEFLTYFNYEAQQDKSGLPNDRFSAERPEGSISTLTIQRTEQRDSAMYRCASSLGLGTNEKLFFGSGTQLSVL.

The rearrangement joins TRBV6-5 to TRBJ1-1; the D gene is possibly TRBD1 (6 bases). Looked up from germline, CDR1 is MNHEY and CDR2 is SVGAGI. V was clipped by 6 bases and J by 5 bases, with 13 bases between them. There are 13 residues in the CDR3. CDR3 residues: CASSLGARTEAFF. The CDR3 nucleotides are TGTGCCAGCAGCCTGGGGGCTCGGACTGAAGCTTTCTTT.

The chain uses TRBV3-1 (or the pseudogene TRBV3-2) and TRBJ2-7; TRBD2 matches 9 bases. The CDR3 length is 18 residues. V shed 0 bases, J shed 2 bases, and the junction held 11 bases outside the gene matches. CDR1 and CDR2 (germline): LGHDT, YNNKEL (reference sequence). CDR3 sequence (DNA): TGTGCCAGCAGCCAAGAGGGCGGACTAGCGACTGAGGCCTACGAGCAGTACTTC. Protein sequence: CASSQEGGLATEAYEQYF.

The chain couples TRBV13 to TRBJ1-1; 10 bases match TRBD1. The CDR3 covers 19 residues. Germline trimming cut 4 bases from V and 6 bases from J; bases unmatched to any gene: 20. Germline assignment: CDR1 PRHDT and CDR2 FYEKMQ (reference sequence). This CDR3 is CASSCRPGTGVGRAAEAFF. CDR3 nucleotides: TGTGCCAGCAGCTGCAGGCCCGGGACAGGGGTTGGGCGCGCGGCTGAAGCTTTCTTT.

This chain connects TRBV9 to TRBJ2-5; D call uncertain. Per germline, CDR1 SGDLS and CDR2 YYNGEE. This CDR3 is 12 amino acids long. Trimming cost V 3 bases and J 5 bases, with 8 bases left between them. For the CDR3, the DNA is TGTGCCAGCAGCGGCAGCAACGAGACCCAGTACTTC. It is translated as CASSGSNETQYF.

This chain joins TRBV27 and TRBJ1-1; the match to TRBD1 covers 10 bases. The ends lost 5 bases at V and 1 base at J; junction bases unmatched: 7. Germline-derived CDR1 and CDR2 are MNHEY and SMNVEV (reference sequence). The CDR3 has 16 amino acids. DNA of the CDR3: TGTGCCAGCAGTACTAAACGGACAGGGGGGAACACTGAAGCTTTCTTT. Translated: CASSTKRTGGNTEAFF.

This clone was seen a single time. The chain couples TRBV5-4 to TRBJ2-4, with 10 bases matching TRBD2. The CDR3 contains 14 residues. V lost 4 bases, J lost 3 bases, and 1 base stayed unmatched. Germline CDR1 SGHNT, CDR2 YYREEE (reference sequence). The CDR3 region is CASSTSGNKNIQYF. DNA of the CDR3: TGTGCCAGCAGCACTAGCGGGAACAAAAACATTCAGTACTTC.